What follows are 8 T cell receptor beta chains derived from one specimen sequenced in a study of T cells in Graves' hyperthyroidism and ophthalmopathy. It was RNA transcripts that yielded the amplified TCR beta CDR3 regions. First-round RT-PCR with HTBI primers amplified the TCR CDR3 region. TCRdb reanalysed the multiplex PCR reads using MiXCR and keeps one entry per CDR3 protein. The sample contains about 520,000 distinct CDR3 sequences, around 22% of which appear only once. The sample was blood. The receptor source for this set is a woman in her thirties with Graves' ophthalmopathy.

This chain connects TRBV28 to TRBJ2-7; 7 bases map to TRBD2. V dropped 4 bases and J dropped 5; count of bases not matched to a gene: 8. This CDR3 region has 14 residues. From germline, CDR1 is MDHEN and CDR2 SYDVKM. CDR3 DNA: TGTGCCAGCAGTTCCGCCGGGAGGAGACACGAGCAGTACTTC. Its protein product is CASSSAGRRHEQYF.

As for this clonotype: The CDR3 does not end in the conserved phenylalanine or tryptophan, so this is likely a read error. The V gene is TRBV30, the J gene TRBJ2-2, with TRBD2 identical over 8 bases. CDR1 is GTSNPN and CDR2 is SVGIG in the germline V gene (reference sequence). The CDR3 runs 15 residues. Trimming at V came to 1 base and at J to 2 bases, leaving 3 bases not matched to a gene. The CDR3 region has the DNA TGTGCCTGGAGTGGGCTAGCGGGTAACACCGGGGAGCTGTTTTCT. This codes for CAWSGLAGNTGELFS.

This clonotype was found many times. CDR3 sequence: CASSLTGLREQYF. For the CDR3, the DNA is TGTGCCAGCAGTTTGACAGGGTTACGCGAGCAGTACTTC. The chain couples TRBV28 to TRBJ2-7; 7 bases fit TRBD1. Trimming cost V 3 bases and J 6 bases; bases outside gene matches: 5. This CDR3 has 13 residues. Germline values: CDR1 MDHEN, CDR2 SYDVKM.

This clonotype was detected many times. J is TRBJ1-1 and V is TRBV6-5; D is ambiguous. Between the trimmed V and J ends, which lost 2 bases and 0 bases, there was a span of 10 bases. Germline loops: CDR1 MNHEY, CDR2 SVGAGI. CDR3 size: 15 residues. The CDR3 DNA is TGTGCCAGCAGTTACAACGGCGTAATGAACACTGAAGCTTTCTTT. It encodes CASSYNGVMNTEAFF.

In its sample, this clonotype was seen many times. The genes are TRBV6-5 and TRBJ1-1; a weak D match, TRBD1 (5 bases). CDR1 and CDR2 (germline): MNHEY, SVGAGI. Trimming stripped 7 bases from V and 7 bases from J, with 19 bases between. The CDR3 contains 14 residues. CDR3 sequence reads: CASTKLTGSVEAFF. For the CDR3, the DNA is TGTGCCAGCACAAAGCTCACAGGTTCTGTTGAAGCTTTCTTT.

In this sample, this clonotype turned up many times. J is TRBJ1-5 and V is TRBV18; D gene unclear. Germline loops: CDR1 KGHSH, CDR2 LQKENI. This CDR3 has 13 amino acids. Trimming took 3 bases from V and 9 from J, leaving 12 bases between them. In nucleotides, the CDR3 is TGTGCCAGCTCACCTAGAGGGATTGGGCCCCAGCATTTT. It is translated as CASSPRGIGPQHF.

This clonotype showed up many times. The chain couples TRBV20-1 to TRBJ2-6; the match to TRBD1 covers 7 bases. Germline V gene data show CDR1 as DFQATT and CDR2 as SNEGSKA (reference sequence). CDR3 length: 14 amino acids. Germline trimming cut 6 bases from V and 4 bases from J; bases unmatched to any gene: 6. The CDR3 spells CSAPGTVGANVLTF. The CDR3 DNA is TGCAGTGCACCTGGGACAGTCGGGGCCAACGTCCTGACTTTC.

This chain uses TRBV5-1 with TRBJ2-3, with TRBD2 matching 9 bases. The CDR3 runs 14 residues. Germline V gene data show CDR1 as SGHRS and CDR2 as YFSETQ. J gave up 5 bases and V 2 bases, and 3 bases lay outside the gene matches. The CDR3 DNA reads TGCGCCAGCAGCTTTAGCGGGGGTGGAGATACGCAGTATTTT. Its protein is CASSFSGGGDTQYF.